The 10 T cell receptor beta chains below all came from one sample that was sequenced in a study of shared clonotypes between healthy human individuals. The method was immunoSEQ multiplex PCR; TCRdb's version includes in-frame clones alone and lacks a portion of them. The data hold hundreds of thousands of clones, with around 95% observed a single time. CD45RO-negative, CCR7-selected cells formed the naive CD8 fraction, which excluded terminally differentiated effector memory CD45RA+ cells. The source material was naive CD8+ T cells sorted from blood. These receptors originate from a woman aged 25 to 39 in good health.

This chain uses TRBV28 with TRBJ1-1; the match to TRBD1 covers 9 bases. J gave up 7 bases and V 7 bases, and 10 bases lay outside the gene matches. Germline V gene sequence: CDR1 MDHEN, CDR2 SYDVKM. CDR3 length equals 14 residues. The CDR3, as DNA: TGTGCCAGCATCCCGGGACAGGGCCGTATTGAAGCTTTCTTT. Amino acid sequence: CASIPGQGRIEAFF. The full variable domain, in which reference TRBV28 and TRBJ1-1 provide the parts outside the CDR3, is DVKVTQSSRYLVKRTGEKVFLECVQDMDHENMFWYRQDPGLGLRLIYFSYDVKMKEKGDIPEGYSVSREKKERFSLILESASTNQTSMYLCASIPGQGRIEAFFGQGTRLTVV.

This chain uses TRBV14 with TRBJ1-1, with D possibly matching TRBD1 (5 bases). The germline V and J ends were trimmed by 0 bases and 0 bases, with 8 bases remaining between them. CDR3 size: 15 residues. The V gene's germline CDR1 is SGHDN and CDR2 FVKESK. For the CDR3, the DNA is TGTGCCAGCAGCCAAGATGCAGGGCTGAACACTGAAGCTTTCTTT. Amino acid sequence: CASSQDAGLNTEAFF.

The rearrangement links TRBV4-1 to TRBJ2-7, with 7 bases lining up with TRBD1. This CDR3 region has 14 residues. The V gene end was trimmed by 2 bases and the J gene end by 2 bases; junction bases not matched to a gene: 3. Germline values: CDR1 MGHRA, CDR2 YSYEKL. This CDR3 reads CASSQRTGAYEQYF. DNA for the CDR3: TGCGCCAGCAGCCAACGGACAGGAGCCTACGAGCAGTACTTC.

V and J are TRBV6-1 and TRBJ2-7; D may be TRBD2 (5 bases). Germline V gene sequence: CDR1 MNHNS, CDR2 SASEGT. With 5 bases removed from V and 3 bases from J, the gap between germline ends came to 11 bases. The CDR3 has 13 amino acids. The CDR3 region has the DNA TGTGCCAGCAGTAACGGGATACTCTACGAGCAGTACTTC. It codes for CASSNGILYEQYF.

This chain connects TRBV28 to TRBJ2-7; 7 bases agree with TRBD1. V was pared by 3 bases and J by 4 bases, with 6 bases of the junction left unmatched. Germline V gene data show CDR1 as MDHEN and CDR2 as SYDVKM. The CDR3 runs to 14 residues. This CDR3 is CASSFYQGVYEQYF. The CDR3 nucleotides read TGTGCCAGCAGTTTTTACCAGGGGGTTTACGAGCAGTACTTC.

The J gene is TRBJ1-1, the V gene TRBV28; D might be TRBD1 (5 bases). The CDR3 is 13 amino acids. Germline CDR1 MDHEN, CDR2 SYDVKM. V lost 3 bases and J lost 7, with 12 bases in between. CDR3 in amino acids: CASSLGGRSEAFF. The CDR3 region has the DNA TGTGCCAGCAGTTTGGGGGGAAGGAGTGAAGCTTTCTTT.

The chain couples TRBV11-2 to TRBJ2-7; unclear D gene. Germline V CDR1 and CDR2: SGHAT, FQNNGV. The V end was cut by 1 base, the J end by 5 bases, with 18 bases between. CDR3 length: 16 residues. CDR3 region: CASSLVYGHPGDEQYF. CDR3 DNA sequence: TGTGCCAGCAGCTTAGTATATGGGCACCCTGGGGACGAGCAGTACTTC.

The chain links TRBV27 to TRBJ2-7; 7 nucleotides line up with TRBD2. In germline, CDR1 is MNHEY, CDR2 SMNVEV (reference sequence). The length of the CDR3 is 17 residues. Germline trimming cut 5 bases from V and 1 base from J; bases unmatched to any gene: 14. CDR3 coding DNA: TGTGCCAGCAGTGGGGGGGGGTGGCGCGGTGCGTCCTACGAGCAGTACTTC. Translating gives CASSGGGWRGASYEQYF.

V gene TRBV27 combines with J gene TRBJ2-1; D gene ambiguous. Germline V gene data show CDR1 as MNHEY and CDR2 as SMNVEV (reference sequence). The length of the CDR3 is 13 residues. With 7 bases removed from V and 2 bases from J, the gap between germline ends came to 9 bases. The CDR3 DNA reads TGTGCCAGCACCACGACCCCCTACAATGAGCAGTTCTTC. Its protein is CASTTTPYNEQFF.

This clone is a singleton in its sample. The V and J genes are TRBV29-1 and TRBJ2-7, with D perhaps matching TRBD2 (6 bases). Looked up from germline, CDR1 is SQVTM and CDR2 is ANQGSEA. Trimming took off 4 bases at V and 4 bases at J, with 14 bases between the two ends. CDR3 length equals 13 residues. The CDR3 region has the DNA TGCAGCGTTGGCCATAGTGGGGGGTACGAGCAGTACTTC. Protein product: CSVGHSGGYEQYF.